The entry that follows covers one TCR beta chain sequence. Antigen specificity is unknown. PCR primers comprised 60 Vbeta and 13 Jbeta primers. TCRdb's copy holds only in-frame clones and misses some; the assay was immunoSEQ multiplex PCR. The table has around 110,000 clones, over 70% seen once; the top ten hold over 1.5%. These data are taken from a study of cytomegalovirus exposure and HLA in healthy donors. Study in general: In an earlier analysis, around 120 million unique TCR beta sequences were found from 150 million to 200 million T cells.

Study findings and constraints: Reports indicate that TCR beta sequences accurately predicted the HLA-A and HLA-B alleles of most subjects. Follow-up analysis seemed to connect common viral pathogens with several of the most significant clusters identified.

This CDR3 spans 12 amino acids. The germline V and J ends were trimmed by 5 bases and 4 bases, with 11 bases remaining between them. Germline V lookup: CDR1 SQVTM, CDR2 ANQGSEA. The V and J genes are TRBV29-1 and TRBJ1-2; D is perhaps TRBD1 (6 bases). Sequenced sample: PBMCs. This receptor was identified in a young woman in good health and CMV-seronegative. The CDR3 spells CSVWTATYGYTF. CDR3 coding DNA: TGCAGCGTTTGGACAGCCACCTATGGCTACACCTTC.